A selection of T cell receptor beta chains follows, all from one sample in a study of Graves' ophthalmopathy and Graves' hyperthyroidism. TCRdb used MiXCR to reprocess the multiplex PCR reads, holding one entry per CDR3 protein. The table includes about 400,000 distinct CDR3 sequences, around 17% detected once. Sequences were obtained from peripheral blood. The receptor set was obtained from a woman between 18 and 29 years old with Graves' ophthalmopathy. Each CDR3 is given with its conserved first and last residue. The order of the fields is J gene, D gene, clone size, V gene, CDR3 protein, CDR3 DNA. A D gene is named only where the DNA matches it firmly. Clone size is not always given. Where it is, it says once, few, many or a class for expanded clones.

TRBJ2-2	TRBD1	.	TRBV10-3	CATVLRTGGKNTGELFF	TGTGCCACCGTACTTAGGACAGGGGGCAAGAACACCGGGGAGCTGTTTTTT
TRBJ2-2	.	many	TRBV5-1	CASSLVGFRYTGELFF	TGCGCCAGCAGCTTGGTGGGGTTTCGGTACACCGGGGAGCTGTTTTTT
TRBJ1-1	.	few	TRBV6-5	CASSLPIPSTEAFF	TGTGCCAGCAGTTTGCCCATCCCATCGACTGAAGCTTTCTTT
TRBJ2-5	.	.	TRBV29-1	CSVDIQGGETQYF	TGCAGCGTTGATATCCAGGGGGGAGAGACCCAGTACTTC
TRBJ1-2	TRBD1	many	TRBV19	CASSYTGVAGYTF	TGTGCCAGTAGTTACACAGGGGTCGCCGGCTACACCTTC
TRBJ2-7	.	many	TRBV19	CATSFRGAYEQYF	TGTGCCACCAGCTTCAGGGGTGCCTACGAGCAGTACTTC
TRBJ1-5	.	many	TRBV6-2/TRBV6-3	CASSYLGNQPQHF	TGTGCCAGCAGTTACCTGGGCAATCAGCCCCAGCATTTT
TRBJ1-2	.	many	TRBV29-1	CSVFGVLGGYTF	TGCAGCGTTTTCGGGGTCCTAGGGGGCTACACCTTC
TRBJ1-1	.	many	TRBV13	CASSLAGGLKTEAFF	TGTGCCAGCAGCTTAGCGGGGGGGCTAAAGACTGAAGCTTTCTTT
TRBJ1-1	.	many	TRBV30	CAWRMNTEAFF	TGTGCCTGGAGGATGAACACTGAAGCTTTCTTT
TRBJ1-6	TRBD1	medium-sized	TRBV25-1	CASSLSRTGRNSPLHF	TGTGCCAGCAGTCTATCCCGGACAGGGCGTAATTCACCCCTCCACTTT
TRBJ2-7	TRBD1	many	TRBV2	CASSRSDRPSYEQYF	TGTGCCAGCAGTAGGTCGGACAGGCCGTCCTACGAGCAGTACTTC
TRBJ2-7	TRBD2	many	TRBV18	CASSQSGGSYEQYF	TGTGCCAGCTCCCAAAGCGGGGGTTCCTACGAGCAGTACTTC
TRBJ2-5	.	many	TRBV9	CASSTGPDQETQYF	TGTGCCAGCAGCACGGGACCGGACCAAGAGACCCAGTACTTC
TRBJ1-2	.	many	TRBV9	CASSPQGGGLTFYGYTF	TGTGCCAGCAGCCCGCAAGGCGGGGGATTGACTTTCTATGGCTACACCTTC
TRBJ1-1	.	many	TRBV27	CASSFRRGRTEAFF	TGTGCCAGCAGTTTTCGTCGGGGGCGGACTGAAGCTTTCTTT
TRBJ2-7	TRBD1	many	TRBV20-1	CSASPGQGYEQYF	TGCAGTGCTAGCCCGGGACAGGGTTACGAGCAGTACTTC
TRBJ2-5	TRBD1	few	TRBV24-1	CATSETGTGGSIQETQYF	TGTGCCACCAGTGAAACCGGGACAGGCGGATCTATTCAAGAGACCCAGTACTTC
TRBJ1-2	TRBD1	many	TRBV29-1	CSVEDLEGARGYTF	TGCAGCGTTGAAGACTTAGAGGGGGCGCGGGGCTACACCTTC
TRBJ2-5	.	many	TRBV12-3/TRBV12-4	CASSFSGGTQYF	TGTGCCAGCAGTTTTTCTGGGGGGACCCAGTACTTC
TRBJ1-6	.	many	TRBV18	CASSLLEGDNSPLHF	TGTGCCAGCTCACTCCTGGAGGGGGATAATTCACCCCTCCACTTT
TRBJ1-1	.	once	TRBV6-2/TRBV6-3	CASSRIPGPDNTEAFF	TGTGCCAGCAGTCGAATTCCTGGACCAGATAACACTGAAGCTTTCTTT
TRBJ2-5	.	.	TRBV6-2/TRBV6-3	CASSYGSSRKETQYF	TGTGCCAGCAGTTACGGCTCTAGCAGAAAAGAGACCCAGTACTTC
TRBJ1-1	TRBD1	.	TRBV6-5	CASSYPGGTNTEAFF	TGTGCCAGCAGTTATCCAGGGGGAACGAACACTGAAGCTTTCTTT
TRBJ2-4	.	few	TRBV11-2	CASSLNPGVAKNIQYF	TGTGCCAGCAGCTTAAATCCGGGGGTTGCAAAAAACATTCAGTACTTC
TRBJ2-2	.	many	TRBV6-6	CASSYPLVPGLASYNTGELFF	TGTGCCAGCAGTTACCCTCTAGTGCCCGGCCTAGCGTCATACAACACCGGGGAGCTGTTTTTT
TRBJ1-5	.	many	TRBV27	CASSLSGGIGQPQHF	TGTGCCAGCAGTTTATCAGGGGGGATCGGTCAGCCCCAGCATTTT
TRBJ2-3	.	many	TRBV11-2	CASSLEGSPYTQYF	TGTGCCAGCAGCTTAGAAGGTTCGCCCTATACGCAGTATTTT
TRBJ1-3	.	many	TRBV11-2	CASAESPSTFSGNTIYF	TGTGCCAGCGCCGAATCCCCCTCCACCTTCTCTGGAAACACCATATATTTT
TRBJ2-5	TRBD2	.	TRBV29-1	CSVKGSSGQETQYF	TGCAGCGTTAAGGGGTCTAGCGGGCAAGAGACCCAGTACTTC
TRBJ2-2	TRBD1	many	TRBV11-2	CASSSPPGTANTGELFF	TGTGCCAGCAGCTCTCCGCCCGGGACAGCTAACACCGGGGAGCTGTTTTTT
TRBJ1-5	.	many	TRBV6-1	CASSVRPGAQPQHF	TGTGCCAGCAGTGTACGGCCCGGCGCCCAGCCCCAGCATTTT
TRBJ1-6	.	.	TRBV6-4	CASSDGILSGSPLHF	TGTGCCAGCAGTGACGGGATCTTGAGTGGTTCACCCCTCCACTTT
TRBJ1-2	.	many	TRBV29-1	CSVETSRGYTF	TGCAGCGTTGAAACCTCCCGAGGCTACACCTTC
TRBJ2-1	.	once	TRBV19	CASSKLFNNEQFF	TGTGCCAGTAGTAAGCTATTCAACAATGAGCAGTTCTTC
TRBJ1-1	.	many	TRBV24-1	CATSDLLGRGENTEAFF	TGTGCCACCAGTGATTTGCTCGGGAGAGGAGAGAACACTGAAGCTTTCTTT
TRBJ1-1	TRBD1	.	TRBV12-3/TRBV12-4	CASRGGQGIFAAFF	TGTGCCAGCAGGGGGGGACAGGGGATCTTCGCAGCTTTCTTT
TRBJ1-1	TRBD1	.	TRBV4-3	CASSQHTGGDGEAFF	TGCGCCAGCAGCCAACATACAGGGGGGGACGGTGAAGCTTTCTTT
TRBJ2-1	.	many	TRBV7-3	CASSSRQSNEQFF	TGTGCCAGCAGTTCTAGGCAAAGCAATGAGCAGTTCTTC
TRBJ1-5	.	many	TRBV12-5	CASAPQPNQPQHF	TGTGCTAGTGCCCCTCAGCCGAATCAGCCCCAGCATTTT
TRBJ1-5	.	many	TRBV28	CASSLIRVASQPQHF	TGTGCCAGCAGTTTAATCCGGGTAGCCAGTCAGCCCCAGCATTTT
TRBJ1-5	.	many	TRBV6-5	CASSAGQTSNQPQHF	TGTGCCAGCAGCGCCGGACAGACTAGCAATCAGCCCCAGCATTTT
TRBJ2-7	.	many	TRBV20-1	CSASVRDLWEQYF	TGCAGTGCTAGTGTTCGGGACCTCTGGGAGCAGTACTTC